This T cell receptor (beta chain) was sequenced in a study of T cell repertoires in cytomegalovirus infection. One entry per CDR3 protein, called by TCRdb with MiXCR from the reads. The repertoire consists of roughly 69,000 distinct CDR3 sequences, with around 27% occurring once and the leading ten covering roughly three fifths. Of note for this clonotype: Its antigen is unidentified.

The receptor's source is a human donor in good health (CMV status not recorded). Some clones in this sample may be carry-over from other donors' samples. The sequencing here drew on CD8+ T cells from cultured PBMCs, taken from culture after CMV antigen stimulation.

The CDR3 DNA reads as TGTGCCAGTAGTATAGGAGGGGGGCCGGCCAACGTCCTGACTTTC. Its protein product is CASSIGGGPANVLTF. The chain is built from TRBV19 and TRBJ2-6; D may match TRBD1 or TRBD2 (6 bases each). CDR1 and CDR2 from the germline V gene are LNHDA and SQIVND (reference sequence). The CDR3 loop spans 15 amino acids. V was pared by 1 base and J by 6 bases, with 10 bases between.